A selection of T cell receptor beta chains follows, all from one sample in a study of cytomegalovirus exposure and HLA in healthy donors. The protocol was immunoSEQ multiplex PCR, while the TCRdb copy is restricted to in-frame clones and leaves out a portion. The sample has about 210,000 clones, roughly 80% seen once. The specimen was PBMCs. The receptor source for this set is a man aged 40-49 years in good health and CMV-seropositive. Each CDR3 is given with its conserved first and last residue. D genes are given only for firm matches. Clone size is given for some rows only: seen once, a few or many times, or a class if the clone is expanded.

cdr3_nt cdr3_aa d_call clone_size j_call v_call
TGTGCCAGTAGCAAGGAATTAACTAGCCCCAATGAGCAGTTCTTC CASSKELTSPNEQFF - - TRBJ2-1 TRBV19
TGTGCCAGCAGCTCCCTTGGGACAGGGTACTATGGCTACACCTTC CASSSLGTGYYGYTF TRBD1 - TRBJ1-2 TRBV11-2
TGTGCCAGCAGCCCGGACTATAACAATGAGCAGTTCTTC CASSPDYNNEQFF - - TRBJ2-1 TRBV5-6
TGCGCCAGCAGCCTGCAACAGGGGGCTCTTTTATCACCCCTCCACTTT CASSLQQGALLSPLHF TRBD1 - TRBJ1-6 TRBV4-1
TGTGCCAGCAGCCCGCCGGGTCTGACCGAAGCTTTCTTT CASSPPGLTEAFF - - TRBJ1-1 TRBV7-6
TGTGCCAGCAGTAAAGGGGTGAACACTGAAGCTTTCTTT CASSKGVNTEAFF - - TRBJ1-1 TRBV7-2
TGTGCCAGCAGTTCTGACACTTACAATGAGCAGTTCTTC CASSSDTYNEQFF - few TRBJ2-1 TRBV6-1
TGCGCCAGCAGTGAGCTCTCCAGGACAGACTATGGCTACACCTTC CASSELSRTDYGYTF - - TRBJ1-2 TRBV10-2
TGCGCCAGCAGCTTAGACAGGGAGCAGTACTTC CASSLDREQYF - - TRBJ2-7 TRBV5-1
TGTGCCAGCAGTCTGGGGGCCCTAGGAGCTTTCTTT CASSLGALGAFF - - TRBJ1-1 TRBV6-6
TGTGCCAGCAGCCCACGACACCTCTACAATGAGCAGTTCTTC CASSPRHLYNEQFF - - TRBJ2-1 TRBV27
TGTGCCAGCAGTACCACTCACAGGGGGTGGGAGACCCAGTACTTC CASSTTHRGWETQYF TRBD1 - TRBJ2-5 TRBV25-1
TGTGCCAGCAGCCCAGAGGAAACGGGCGGGGAGCTGTTTTTT CASSPEETGGELFF - - TRBJ2-2 TRBV7-6
TGCGCCAGCAGTGAGTCCCGACTTTCTAGCACAGATACGCAGTATTTT CASSESRLSSTDTQYF - - TRBJ2-3 TRBV10-1
TGTGCCAGCGCACTAGCGGGGGCCTACGAGCAGTACTTC CASALAGAYEQYF TRBD2 - TRBJ2-7 TRBV11-2
TGCGCCAGCAGCCGAGACCTCCGAGACATGGTGATCAATGAGCAGTTCTTC CASSRDLRDMVINEQFF - - TRBJ2-1 TRBV4-1
TGTGCCAGCAGCATTTACAGGGGGTCGAACACCGGGGAGCTGTTTTTT CASSIYRGSNTGELFF TRBD1 - TRBJ2-2 TRBV7-9
TGTGCCTCCCCGGGACTAGCGGGAGATACGCAGTATTTT CASPGLAGDTQYF TRBD2 - TRBJ2-3 TRBV30
TGCGCCAGCAGCCAAGATACAGAGATGAACACTGAAGCTTTCTTT CASSQDTEMNTEAFF - - TRBJ1-1 TRBV4-1
TGTGCCAGCAGCCCGGGACTAGTAATCACCGGGGAGCTGTTTTTT CASSPGLVITGELFF TRBD2 - TRBJ2-2 TRBV7-3
TGTGCCAGCCTCACTAGCGGGAATAATGAGCAGTTCTTC CASLTSGNNEQFF TRBD2 - TRBJ2-1 TRBV5-4
TGTGCCAGCAGGGATACAGGGAACACTGAAGCTTTCTTT CASRDTGNTEAFF - - TRBJ1-1 TRBV25-1
TGTGCCTGGACGGGAGGGACCACTGAAGCTTTCTTT CAWTGGTTEAFF - few TRBJ1-1 TRBV30
TGTGCCAGCAGTTTATCCGCGTCTGGGGGGAGTGGTGATGGCTACACCTTC CASSLSASGGSGDGYTF - - TRBJ1-2 TRBV27
TGCGCCAGCAGCTGGGGACAGGGCGCAGATACGCAGTATTTT CASSWGQGADTQYF TRBD1 - TRBJ2-3 TRBV5-1
TGTGCTAGTGGTTTGTCCCAGACAGGGAACACTGAAGCTTTCTTT CASGLSQTGNTEAFF - - TRBJ1-1 TRBV12-5
TGCAGCTTTTACAGGGGCCCCTTCTACAATGAGCAGTTCTTC CSFYRGPFYNEQFF TRBD1 - TRBJ2-1 TRBV29-1
TGTGCCAGCAGCCTTGCGGGAGCCCCCTACGAGCAGTACTTC CASSLAGAPYEQYF TRBD2 - TRBJ2-7 TRBV14
TGTGCCAGCAGTTCTGGTAGCGGGAGGGAGACCCAGTACTTC CASSSGSGRETQYF TRBD2 - TRBJ2-5 TRBV27
TGCGCCAGCAGCTTTGGGACAGGGGGCGGCTTGGCCACTGAAGCTTTCTTT CASSFGTGGGLATEAFF TRBD1 - TRBJ1-1 TRBV5-1
TGTGCCAGCAGCTTGGCAACCACCAGGAGGAATGAGCAGTTCTTC CASSLATTRRNEQFF - - TRBJ2-1 TRBV5-4
TGTGCCAGCAGCTACGGGGACAGGGCGGGCGGGGAGCTGTTTTTT CASSYGDRAGGELFF TRBD1 - TRBJ2-2 TRBV7-9
TGCAGCGTTTTCGGAGACACTAGGGGGTACTCCTATGGCTACACCTTC CSVFGDTRGYSYGYTF - - TRBJ1-2 TRBV29-1
TGTGCCAGCAGCTTCACAGGGGGCGCAAATGCTTTCTTT CASSFTGGANAFF TRBD1 - TRBJ1-1 TRBV7-3
TGTGCCAGCAGCTTACCAGACAGGAGGAACACTGAAGCTTTCTTT CASSLPDRRNTEAFF - - TRBJ1-1 TRBV7-9
TGTGCCAGCAGCCCCCAGTTCCTAGCTGGCGGGAAGTACACCGGGGAGCTGTTTTTT CASSPQFLAGGKYTGELFF - - TRBJ2-2 TRBV7-3
TGCAGCGAACCGACGGGGACTGAAGCTTTCTTT CSEPTGTEAFF - - TRBJ1-1 TRBV29-1
TGTGCCTGGAGCGGAATAGCTAATGAGCAGTTCTTC CAWSGIANEQFF - - TRBJ2-1 TRBV30
TGTGCCAGCAGTAGGCAGGCAACTAATGAAAAACTGTTTTTT CASSRQATNEKLFF - few TRBJ1-4 TRBV2
TGTGCCAGCAGTTACTCGAATGGCGAGGTAACCTACGAGCAGTACTTC CASSYSNGEVTYEQYF - - TRBJ2-7 TRBV6-5
TGCGCCAGCACAGGACAGGGGTCGTTCGAGCAGTTCTTC CASTGQGSFEQFF TRBD1 - TRBJ2-1 TRBV5-1
TGTGCCAGCAGTTACCGGGGACTTTCCGCTGAAGCTTTCTTT CASSYRGLSAEAFF - - TRBJ1-1 TRBV6-5
TGTGCCAGTAGTAAAACGGCTTCGGCAGGGATTAACACTGAAGCTTTCTTT CASSKTASAGINTEAFF - - TRBJ1-1 TRBV19